This T cell receptor beta chain was profiled in a study of blood T cell repertoires in COVID-19. For the study at large: The samples span acute and convalescent COVID-19 from the United States, Italy and Spain. T cells, B-cell-depleted T cells, or PBMCs provided the cDNA or gDNA that served as material.

Authors' methods: Cell counts per sample came from amplifying reference gene primers. Generated by immunoSEQ multiplex PCR, the TCRdb table keeps only in-frame clones and is missing some. V and J calls and clone size are given by that table; D and trimming were obtained from the DNA. The sample lists about 270,000 clones, approximately 87% occurring once. Source material: peripheral blood. The TCR comes from a woman in her fifties or sixties with acute or convalescent COVID-19.

The CDR3 is CASSPGHIQETQYF. The CDR3 nucleotides read TGTGCCAGCAGCCCCGGACACATCCAAGAGACCCAGTACTTC. The rearrangement links TRBV7-2 to TRBJ2-5; D is perhaps TRBD1 (5 bases). The germline CDR1 and CDR2 sequences are SGHTA and FQGNSA. This CDR3 is built from 14 residues. V was shortened by 5 bases and J by 1 base, with 11 bases between the two germline ends.